These T cell receptor beta chains were read from a single sample in a study of T cells after posttransplantation cyclophosphamide. The data were produced by immunoSEQ multiplex PCR, yet TCRdb's version contains in-frame clones alone and is incomplete. This table has some 10,000 clones, more than 75% appearing once. This material consisted of CD4+ T cells sorted from PBMCs, taken after allogeneic stem cell transplant with posttransplant cyclophosphamide. Receptors were obtained from a male patient aged 25-45 years who received an allogeneic stem cell transplant from a related donor, was CMV-positive, and had acute GVHD only. Some of the T cells may derive from the graft donor. Both conserved end residues are part of each CDR3. Each record gives: CDR3 DNA, CDR3 protein, J gene, V gene, D gene, clone size. D genes are given only for firm matches. Size tells how often a clone was seen (once, few, many) or the class of an expanded clone, and some rows leave it out.

cdr3_nt: TGTGCCAGCAGTGAATCGGGATCCGGAGACACCATATATTTT; cdr3_aa: CASSESGSGDTIYF; j_call: TRBJ1-3; v_call: TRBV6-1; d_call: NA; clone_size: NA
cdr3_nt: TGTGCCAGTCGAAAGGTGGGAGACACTGAAGCTTTCTTT; cdr3_aa: CASRKVGDTEAFF; j_call: TRBJ1-1; v_call: TRBV19; d_call: NA; clone_size: NA
cdr3_nt: TGTGCCAGCAGCTTGGACAGGGGAATTGGCTACACCTTC; cdr3_aa: CASSLDRGIGYTF; j_call: TRBJ1-2; v_call: TRBV5-4; d_call: TRBD1; clone_size: NA
cdr3_nt: TGTGCCAGCAGCGTAGACTCTTGGAATGAGCAGTTCTTC; cdr3_aa: CASSVDSWNEQFF; j_call: TRBJ2-1; v_call: TRBV9; d_call: NA; clone_size: NA
cdr3_nt: TGTGCCAGTAGTATTCTCAGACAGGGAGGCAATCAGCCCCAGCATTTT; cdr3_aa: CASSILRQGGNQPQHF; j_call: TRBJ1-5; v_call: TRBV19; d_call: TRBD1; clone_size: NA
cdr3_nt: TGTGCCAGCAGCCGCCGACTACAGCGGGGCCCGTACCAAGAGACCCAGTACTTC; cdr3_aa: CASSRRLQRGPYQETQYF; j_call: TRBJ2-5; v_call: TRBV7-7; d_call: TRBD2; clone_size: NA
cdr3_nt: TGTGCCAGCAGCCAAGGGGAGGCAGATACGCAGTATTTT; cdr3_aa: CASSQGEADTQYF; j_call: TRBJ2-3; v_call: TRBV11-2; d_call: NA; clone_size: NA
cdr3_nt: TGTGCCAGCAGACGGGGACAGGGGTACGGTCAGCCCCAGCATTTT; cdr3_aa: CASRRGQGYGQPQHF; j_call: TRBJ1-5; v_call: TRBV7-2; d_call: TRBD1; clone_size: NA
cdr3_nt: TGTGCCAGCAGCTACGGGACAGGGGGAGGGGAGACCCAGTACTTC; cdr3_aa: CASSYGTGGGETQYF; j_call: TRBJ2-5; v_call: TRBV5-6; d_call: TRBD1; clone_size: few
cdr3_nt: TGCGCCAGCAGCCAGAGGGGGTCCGGGGCGATCTATGGCTACACCTTC; cdr3_aa: CASSQRGSGAIYGYTF; j_call: TRBJ1-2; v_call: TRBV4-3; d_call: NA; clone_size: NA
cdr3_nt: TGTGCCAGTAGTGTCACGGGTGGATCACCCCTCCACTTT; cdr3_aa: CASSVTGGSPLHF; j_call: TRBJ1-6; v_call: TRBV19; d_call: NA; clone_size: NA
cdr3_nt: TGTGCCAGCAGCGTAGGCAGGGGGGTCCCCACTGAAGCTTTCTTT; cdr3_aa: CASSVGRGVPTEAFF; j_call: TRBJ1-1; v_call: TRBV9; d_call: TRBD1; clone_size: once
cdr3_nt: TGTGCCAGCTCCACGACACCAACTAATGAAAAACTGTTTTTT; cdr3_aa: CASSTTPTNEKLFF; j_call: TRBJ1-4; v_call: TRBV18; d_call: NA; clone_size: NA
cdr3_nt: TGTGCCAGCAGTTCTACCCTAGCGGGGGTTATGTATACGCAGTATTTT; cdr3_aa: CASSSTLAGVMYTQYF; j_call: TRBJ2-3; v_call: TRBV2; d_call: TRBD2; clone_size: NA
cdr3_nt: TGTGCCAGCAGGCCAGGACAGGGGGCGCGGACTGAAGCTTTCTTT; cdr3_aa: CASRPGQGARTEAFF; j_call: TRBJ1-1; v_call: TRBV28; d_call: TRBD1; clone_size: NA
cdr3_nt: TGTGCCAGCAGCTCGGGACACTTAAACACCGGGGAGCTGTTTTTT; cdr3_aa: CASSSGHLNTGELFF; j_call: TRBJ2-2; v_call: TRBV5-5; d_call: NA; clone_size: NA
cdr3_nt: TGTGCCAGCAGTCCCATAAGCCTCGGGAATTCACCCCTCCACTTT; cdr3_aa: CASSPISLGNSPLHF; j_call: TRBJ1-6; v_call: TRBV28; d_call: NA; clone_size: NA
cdr3_nt: TGTGCCAGCAGTGAAAGACAGGACCCCTCTGGAAACACCATATATTTT; cdr3_aa: CASSERQDPSGNTIYF; j_call: TRBJ1-3; v_call: TRBV6-1; d_call: NA; clone_size: NA
cdr3_nt: TGTGCCAGTAGCATACCCTTAGGGACTAGCGGGCTCCCGCGCAATGAGCAGTTCTTC; cdr3_aa: CASSIPLGTSGLPRNEQFF; j_call: TRBJ2-1; v_call: TRBV19; d_call: TRBD2; clone_size: NA
cdr3_nt: TGTGCCAGCAGTTTACGCCCCCTTGGACAGACTTTCTCCTACGAGCAGTACTTC; cdr3_aa: CASSLRPLGQTFSYEQYF; j_call: TRBJ2-7; v_call: TRBV28; d_call: NA; clone_size: few
cdr3_nt: TGTGCCAGCAGCTGGCCGTGGAGGGACACTGAAGCTTTCTTT; cdr3_aa: CASSWPWRDTEAFF; j_call: TRBJ1-1; v_call: TRBV7-2; d_call: NA; clone_size: once
cdr3_nt: TGTGCCAGCAGCTCGCCACAGGGTTCCACTGAAGCTTTCTTT; cdr3_aa: CASSSPQGSTEAFF; j_call: TRBJ1-1; v_call: TRBV13; d_call: NA; clone_size: NA
cdr3_nt: TGTGCCAGCAAACGAACGGGACAGAACTATGGCTACACCTTC; cdr3_aa: CASKRTGQNYGYTF; j_call: TRBJ1-2; v_call: TRBV5-4; d_call: TRBD1; clone_size: NA
cdr3_nt: TGTGCCAGCAGCTTATGGAGCTCTGGGGCCAACGTCCTGACTTTC; cdr3_aa: CASSLWSSGANVLTF; j_call: TRBJ2-6; v_call: TRBV13; d_call: NA; clone_size: NA
cdr3_nt: TGTGCCAGCAGCTTGGTAAAGGACAGCAATGAGCAGTTCTTC; cdr3_aa: CASSLVKDSNEQFF; j_call: TRBJ2-1; v_call: TRBV5-4; d_call: NA; clone_size: NA
cdr3_nt: TGTGCCAGCACCTTAAGAGTCCAGGGGTTCTATGGCTACACCTTC; cdr3_aa: CASTLRVQGFYGYTF; j_call: TRBJ1-2; v_call: TRBV6-6; d_call: NA; clone_size: NA
cdr3_nt: TGTGCCGGCACCGGGACAGCCTTATATGGCTACACCTTC; cdr3_aa: CAGTGTALYGYTF; j_call: TRBJ1-2; v_call: TRBV25-1; d_call: TRBD1; clone_size: NA
cdr3_nt: TGTGCCAGCAGCCCGCCTGCGGGAACTAACTATGGCTACACCTTC; cdr3_aa: CASSPPAGTNYGYTF; j_call: TRBJ1-2; v_call: TRBV11-2; d_call: NA; clone_size: NA
cdr3_nt: TGTGCCAGCAGTGAGCGACAGGGTTATGGCTACACCTTC; cdr3_aa: CASSERQGYGYTF; j_call: TRBJ1-2; v_call: TRBV6-1; d_call: TRBD1; clone_size: NA
cdr3_nt: TGTGCCAGCAGCTGGCAGGGTTTTGGAACTGAAGCTTTCTTT; cdr3_aa: CASSWQGFGTEAFF; j_call: TRBJ1-1; v_call: TRBV7-2; d_call: NA; clone_size: NA
cdr3_nt: TGTGCCAGTAAGGTCGGGAGGACAGATACGCAGTATTTT; cdr3_aa: CASKVGRTDTQYF; j_call: TRBJ2-3; v_call: TRBV19; d_call: TRBD2; clone_size: NA
cdr3_nt: TGTGCCAGCAGCTTAAACGTAGACACAGATACGCAGTATTTT; cdr3_aa: CASSLNVDTDTQYF; j_call: TRBJ2-3; v_call: TRBV7-8; d_call: NA; clone_size: NA
cdr3_nt: TGCGCCAGCAGTAGTCGGGAGGCTACAGGGAAAGAGACCCAGTACTTC; cdr3_aa: CASSSREATGKETQYF; j_call: TRBJ2-5; v_call: TRBV5-1; d_call: NA; clone_size: NA
cdr3_nt: TGTGCCAGCAGCTTAGCGGTGGCGAACACCGGGGAGCTGTTTTTT; cdr3_aa: CASSLAVANTGELFF; j_call: TRBJ2-2; v_call: TRBV11-3; d_call: NA; clone_size: NA
cdr3_nt: TGTGCCAGCAGCCTCTCAGCCTACGAGCAGTACTTC; cdr3_aa: CASSLSAYEQYF; j_call: TRBJ2-7; v_call: TRBV7-2; d_call: NA; clone_size: few
cdr3_nt: TGTGCCAGCAGCGCCACAGGGAGTTCAGACTATGGCTACACCTTC; cdr3_aa: CASSATGSSDYGYTF; j_call: TRBJ1-2; v_call: TRBV5-5; d_call: NA; clone_size: NA
cdr3_nt: TGTGCCAGCAGTGAATCGAAAAACATTCAGTACTTC; cdr3_aa: CASSESKNIQYF; j_call: TRBJ2-4; v_call: TRBV6-1; d_call: NA; clone_size: once
cdr3_nt: TGCGCCAGCAGCCACAGAACCAAGGGGGAGAACACTGAAGCTTTCTTT; cdr3_aa: CASSHRTKGENTEAFF; j_call: TRBJ1-1; v_call: TRBV4-3; d_call: NA; clone_size: NA